This T cell receptor beta chain was observed in a study of regulatory T cells in long-lasting Graves disease. Study-wide background: Freshly diagnosed Graves' patients had used antithyroid drugs for under 3 months.

The sample holds a few counts of this clonotype. To make TCR beta libraries, researchers used iRepertoire HTBI primers and Arm-PCR of CDR3 regions. One entry per CDR3 protein results from TCRdb running MiXCR on the multiplex PCR reads. The repertoire holds hundreds of thousands of distinct CDR3 sequences, around 15% seen once, with around 19% in the top ten. The time point is: newly diagnosed GD, antithyroid drugs for less than 3 months. From PBMCs, RNA was extracted and then used to make the TCR library. This CDR3 region has 13 residues. From germline, CDR1 is LNHDA and CDR2 SQIVND (reference sequence). V dropped 2 bases and J dropped 5 bases, with 8 bases sitting between them. The same sample was also used in a study of T cells in Graves' hyperthyroidism and ophthalmopathy.

The sequenced sample was peripheral blood mononuclear cells (PBMCs), obtained at new diagnosis, from a patient treated with antithyroid drugs. The source is a woman under 40 with Graves disease. The V and J genes are TRBV19 and TRBJ2-3; D gene unclear. The chain's CDR3 is CASSIQEGDTQYF. CDR3 sequence (DNA): TGTGCCAGTAGTATACAGGAAGGAGATACGCAGTATTTT.